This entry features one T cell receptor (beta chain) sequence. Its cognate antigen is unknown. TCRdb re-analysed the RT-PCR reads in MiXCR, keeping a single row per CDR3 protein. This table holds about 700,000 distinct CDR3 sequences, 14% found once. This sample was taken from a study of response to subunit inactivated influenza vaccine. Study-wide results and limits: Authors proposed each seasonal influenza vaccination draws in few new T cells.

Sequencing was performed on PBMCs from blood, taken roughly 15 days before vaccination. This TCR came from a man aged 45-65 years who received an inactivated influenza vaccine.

CDR3 residues: CSAMGLDITGELFF. The CDR3 DNA sequence: TGCAGTGCTATGGGACTAGATATCACCGGGGAGCTGTTTTTT. J is TRBJ2-2 and V is TRBV20-1; 8 bases are a match to TRBD2. The CDR3 length is 14 residues. From germline, CDR1 is DFQATT and CDR2 SNEGSKA (reference sequence). Trimming took 4 bases from V and 4 from J; bases not matched to a gene: 5.